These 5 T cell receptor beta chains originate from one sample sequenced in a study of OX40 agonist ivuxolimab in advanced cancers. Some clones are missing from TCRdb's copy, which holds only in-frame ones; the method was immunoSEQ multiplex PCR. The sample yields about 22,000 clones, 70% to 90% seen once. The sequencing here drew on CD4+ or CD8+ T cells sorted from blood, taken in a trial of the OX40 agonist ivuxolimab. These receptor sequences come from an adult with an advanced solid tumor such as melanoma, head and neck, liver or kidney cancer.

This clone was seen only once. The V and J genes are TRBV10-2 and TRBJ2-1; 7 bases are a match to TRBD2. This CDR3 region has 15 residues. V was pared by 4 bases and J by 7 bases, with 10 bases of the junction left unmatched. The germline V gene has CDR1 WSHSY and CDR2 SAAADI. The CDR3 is CASSAAGTNLNEQFF. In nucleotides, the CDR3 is TGCGCCAGCAGTGCCGCCGGGACTAATTTGAATGAGCAGTTCTTC.

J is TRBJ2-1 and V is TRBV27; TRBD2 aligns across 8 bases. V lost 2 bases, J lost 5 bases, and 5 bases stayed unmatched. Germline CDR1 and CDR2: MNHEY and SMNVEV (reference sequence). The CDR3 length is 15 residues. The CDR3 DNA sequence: TGTGCCAGCAGTTTAACTAGCGGAGGGAACAATGAGCAGTTCTTC. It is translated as CASSLTSGGNNEQFF.

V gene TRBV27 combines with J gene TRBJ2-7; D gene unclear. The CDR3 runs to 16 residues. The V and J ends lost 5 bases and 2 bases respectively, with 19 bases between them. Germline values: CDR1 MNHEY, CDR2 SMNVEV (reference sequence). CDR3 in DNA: TGTGCCAGCAGTCCCGGACGGAATCGACCCGCCTACGAGCAGTACTTC. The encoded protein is CASSPGRNRPAYEQYF.

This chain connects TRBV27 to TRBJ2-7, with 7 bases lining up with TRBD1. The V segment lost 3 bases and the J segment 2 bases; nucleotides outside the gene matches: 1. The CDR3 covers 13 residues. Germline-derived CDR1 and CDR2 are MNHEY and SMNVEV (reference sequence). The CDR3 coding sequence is TGTGCCAGCAGTTTCGGGACAGCCTACGAGCAGTACTTC. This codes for CASSFGTAYEQYF.

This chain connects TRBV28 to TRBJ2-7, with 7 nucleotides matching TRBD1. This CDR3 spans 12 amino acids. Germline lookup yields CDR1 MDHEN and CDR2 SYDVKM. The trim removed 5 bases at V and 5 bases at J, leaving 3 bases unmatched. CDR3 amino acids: CASSHTGDEQYF. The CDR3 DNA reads TGTGCCAGCAGTCATACAGGGGACGAGCAGTACTTC. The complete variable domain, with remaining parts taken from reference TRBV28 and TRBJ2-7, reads DVKVTQSSRYLVKRTGEKVFLECVQDMDHENMFWYRQDPGLGLRLIYFSYDVKMKEKGDIPEGYSVSREKKERFSLILESASTNQTSMYLCASSHTGDEQYFGPGTRLTVT.